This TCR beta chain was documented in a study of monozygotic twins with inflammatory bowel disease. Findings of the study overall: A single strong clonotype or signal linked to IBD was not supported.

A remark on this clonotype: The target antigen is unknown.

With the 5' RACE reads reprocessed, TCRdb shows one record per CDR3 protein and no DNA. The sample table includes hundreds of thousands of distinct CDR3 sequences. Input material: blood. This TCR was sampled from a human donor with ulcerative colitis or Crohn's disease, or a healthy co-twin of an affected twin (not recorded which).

The CDR3 is CASSEARARGETQYF. This chain links TRBV2 with TRBJ2-5; TCRdb's D gene call, TRBD1, goes unchecked for lack of DNA. This CDR3 region has 15 residues. Germline V CDR1 and CDR2: SNHLY, FYNNEI.